The text below deals with one T cell receptor beta chain. Its matching antigen is unknown. This specimen belongs to a study of cytomegalovirus exposure and HLA in healthy donors. Findings of the study overall: CMV serostatus was the only immune exposure information that was available.

The primer mix had 60 Vbeta and 13 Jbeta primers. TCRdb's table, derived via immunoSEQ multiplex PCR, lists solely in-frame clones and lacks some. The sample carries tens of thousands of clones, about 80% recorded once. Trimming removed 7 bases from V and 7 bases from J, with 19 bases in between. Germline CDR1 SNHLY, CDR2 FYNNEI. CDR3 length: 14 amino acids. Sequencing was performed on PBMCs. The chain has TRBV2 and TRBJ1-1, with D possibly TRBD1 on 5 matching bases. This clonotype originated in a man in his forties or fifties in good health and CMV-seropositive. CDR3 sequence: CASKQYRGKDEAFF. The CDR3 bases are TGTGCCAGCAAACAGTATCGGGGGAAGGATGAAGCTTTCTTT.